These T cell receptor beta chains were read from a single sample in a study of neurological immune-mediated disorders. TCRdb passed the 5' RACE reads through MiXCR, listing each CDR3 protein once. Of tens of thousands of distinct CDR3 sequences in the sample, 4.1% were seen once. The sample comprised PBMCs. The receptor set was obtained from a man aged 45 to 65 with multiple sclerosis. Each CDR3 is given with its conserved first and last residue. D genes are given only for firm matches. Size tells how often a clone was seen (once, few, many) or the class of an expanded clone, and some rows leave it out.

d_call | j_call | clone_size | v_call | cdr3_aa | cdr3_nt
TRBD1 | TRBJ2-2 | many | TRBV12-3/TRBV12-4 | CASTAGGGGELFF | TGTGCCAGCACCGCAGGGGGCGGCGGGGAGCTGTTTTTT
TRBD1 | TRBJ1-6 | many | TRBV25-1 | CASSVRTGGRSPLHF | TGTGCCAGCAGTGTAAGGACAGGGGGAAGGTCACCCCTCCACTTT
TRBD1 | TRBJ2-1 | many | TRBV5-1 | CASSIRQGAAHEQFF | TGCGCCAGCAGCATAAGACAGGGGGCGGCCCATGAGCAGTTCTTC
- | TRBJ2-2 | many | TRBV7-2 | CASSFLSSGELFF | TGTGCCAGCAGCTTTCTGAGTTCCGGGGAGCTGTTTTTT
TRBD1 | TRBJ1-2 | - | TRBV6-2/TRBV6-3 | CASGEDRGLDGYTF | TGTGCCAGCGGAGAGGACAGGGGGTTGGATGGCTACACCTTC
- | TRBJ1-4 | few | TRBV7-2 | CASSSGGTTNEKLFF | TGTGCCAGCAGCTCCGGCGGGACAACAAATGAAAAACTGTTTTTT
TRBD1 | TRBJ1-1 | few | TRBV20-1 | CSARRDRQNTEAFF | TGCAGTGCTAGACGGGACAGACAGAACACTGAAGCTTTCTTT
- | TRBJ2-5 | few | TRBV12-3/TRBV12-4 | CASTLDRETQYF | TGTGCCAGCACCCTGGACCGCGAGACCCAGTACTTC
- | TRBJ1-1 | many | TRBV20-1 | CSARQGAGNTEAFF | TGCAGTGCTAGACAGGGAGCGGGGAACACTGAAGCTTTCTTT
- | TRBJ1-5 | many | TRBV10-3 | CAISETGPVQHF | TGTGCCATCAGTGAGACAGGCCCGGTCCAGCATTTT
- | TRBJ1-5 | many | TRBV7-8 | CASSLAPGFSNQPQHF | TGTGCCAGCAGCTTAGCCCCAGGTTTTAGCAATCAGCCCCAGCATTTT
- | TRBJ2-3 | many | TRBV5-1 | CASSLTSPGGDTQYF | TGCGCCAGCAGCTTGACCTCGCCAGGGGGGGATACGCAGTATTTT
- | TRBJ1-4 | many | TRBV5-1 | CASSLRRVDEKLFF | TGCGCCAGCAGCTTGAGAAGGGTTGACGAAAAACTGTTTTTT
- | TRBJ2-1 | many | TRBV7-7 | CASSYGPGVGYNEQFF | TGTGCCAGCAGCTACGGACCCGGGGTTGGGTACAATGAGCAGTTCTTC
- | TRBJ1-1 | many | TRBV7-9 | CASSLGSGVTDTEAFF | TGTGCCAGCAGCTTAGGTTCAGGGGTGACAGACACTGAAGCTTTCTTT
- | TRBJ1-4 | many | TRBV27 | CASSIRTSGKLFF | TGTGCCAGCAGTATCCGGACCTCGGGGAAACTGTTTTTT
- | TRBJ2-7 | many | TRBV6-2/TRBV6-3 | CASSPSLGYEQYF | TGTGCCAGCAGCCCAAGCTTGGGTTACGAGCAGTACTTC
- | TRBJ2-4 | - | TRBV6-5 | CASSLGGGNIQYF | TGTGCCAGCAGCCTCGGAGGGGGAAACATTCAGTACTTC
- | TRBJ2-3 | many | TRBV6-5 | CASTRGGTDTQYF | TGTGCCAGCACTCGTGGTGGCACAGATACGCAGTATTTT
- | TRBJ2-3 | many | TRBV5-1 | CASSSGTYSTDTQYF | TGCGCCAGCAGCTCCGGGACTTATAGCACAGATACGCAGTATTTT
TRBD2 | TRBJ2-1 | many | TRBV7-7 | CASSLGAGGYNEQFF | TGTGCTAGCAGCTTAGGAGCGGGGGGATACAATGAGCAGTTCTTC
TRBD2 | TRBJ2-7 | few | TRBV5-1 | CASSLGSGDSYEQYF | TGCGCCAGCAGCTTGGGTAGCGGGGACTCCTACGAGCAGTACTTC
- | TRBJ2-2 | few | TRBV7-2 | CASRRGTNANTGELFF | TGTGCCAGCAGAAGGGGAACAAATGCGAACACCGGGGAGCTGTTTTTT
- | TRBJ1-5 | few | TRBV7-9 | CASSSRGNQPQHF | TGTGCCAGCAGCTCTCGCGGCAATCAGCCCCAGCATTTT
TRBD1 | TRBJ1-2 | - | TRBV6-1 | CASSRWTGGSNYGYTF | TGTGCCAGCAGTCGCTGGACAGGGGGCTCTAACTATGGCTACACCTTC
- | TRBJ1-3 | many | TRBV4-2 | CASSQAAGVSGNTIYF | TGTGCCAGCAGCCAGGCGGCGGGCGTCTCTGGAAACACCATATATTTT
TRBD2 | TRBJ2-2 | many | TRBV7-8 | CASSLPSGGAGNTGELFF | TGTGCCAGCAGCTTACCTAGCGGGGGGGCCGGAAACACCGGGGAGCTGTTTTTT
- | TRBJ2-2 | many | TRBV5-1 | CASSRTSGELFF | TGCGCCAGCAGCAGGACGTCCGGGGAGCTGTTTTTT
- | TRBJ2-2 | many | TRBV20-1 | CSARDPPGELFF | TGCAGTGCTAGAGATCCCCCCGGGGAGCTGTTTTTT
TRBD2 | TRBJ2-3 | few | TRBV12-3/TRBV12-4 | CASSPTSGGAADTQYF | TGTGCCAGCAGTCCCACCAGCGGGGGGGCTGCCGATACGCAGTATTTT
- | TRBJ1-2 | many | TRBV5-1 | CASSLGTTNYGYTF | TGCGCCAGCAGCTTAGGGACTACTAACTATGGCTACACCTTC
- | TRBJ2-2 | few | TRBV18 | CASRPGQNTGELFF | TGTGCCAGCCGACCGGGACAGAACACCGGGGAGCTGTTTTTT
TRBD1 | TRBJ1-5 | few | TRBV18 | CASSPPGTGSQPQHF | TGTGCCAGCTCCCCGCCTGGGACAGGGTCTCAGCCCCAGCATTTT
- | TRBJ2-6 | many | TRBV3-1 | CASSRRRKSDSGANVLTF | TGTGCCAGCAGTCGACGACGGAAGTCTGACTCTGGGGCCAACGTCCTGACTTTC